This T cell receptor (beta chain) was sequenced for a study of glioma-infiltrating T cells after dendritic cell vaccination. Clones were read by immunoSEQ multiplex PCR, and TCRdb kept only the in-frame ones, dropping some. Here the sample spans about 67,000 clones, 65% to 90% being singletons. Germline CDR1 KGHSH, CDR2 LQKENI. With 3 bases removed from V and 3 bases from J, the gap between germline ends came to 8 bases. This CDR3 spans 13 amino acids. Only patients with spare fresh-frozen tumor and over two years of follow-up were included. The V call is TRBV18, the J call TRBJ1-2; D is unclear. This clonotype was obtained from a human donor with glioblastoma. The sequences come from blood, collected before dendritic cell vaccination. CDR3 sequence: CASSPLDDYGYTF. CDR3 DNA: TGTGCCAGCTCACCCTTAGATGACTATGGCTACACCTTC.